What follows is one T cell receptor (beta chain) and its context. In its sample, this clonotype was seen a few times. The antigen it binds to is not known. Per-base quality was not reported, and no clone a single base away is much larger than it. The intended sense of this specimen's time point label: pre-sensitization, week 0. Explained via the paper, the treatment or condition label denotes: therapeutic diphenylcyclopropenone sensitization with weekly scalp DPC. At each patch-test visit, blood was drawn before the patch test was applied. Patients were considered eligible if aged 18 to 70, diagnosed with alopecia and deemed suitable for DPC therapy, and patients were excluded if pregnant. Total RNA was extracted from unfractionated whole blood that had been collected in Tempus Blood RNA tubes. The germline V gene (reference sequence) gives CDR1 as DFQATT and CDR2 as SNEGSKA. The CDR3, from cysteine to phenylalanine, totals 15 residues. Only the CDR3 region is kept as DNA, spanning 45 bases read in frame from base 1. Unmatched junction bases come to 14, with V trimmed by 6 bases and J by 4 bases.

Libraries were made using RACE. The sequencing machine was a NextSeq 500. During library preparation, unique molecular identifiers were attached to individual cDNA molecules so that TCRs could be counted quantitatively and reproducibly. Each blood RNA sample was used to sequence both TCR alpha and TCR beta chains. The study's processing was this. The median number of TCRs per sample was some 100,000, ranging from roughly 23,224 to 690,600. The Decombinator software suite was used to annotate the V, J and CDR3 of the TCR reads. For the PS versus PT1 abundance plots, all samples were subsampled to the same number of TCRs (28,000). TCRs were defined as expanded if absent before sensitization and observed at least eight times at the 2-week time point. The public reads were reprocessed in TCRdb via fastp at Q25 and MiXCR, keeping in-frame beta chains. Rows with a matching CDR3 protein are joined into one entry that keeps the most common DNA and genes. The authors' filters were not applied to this entry. The sample yields 150,000 to 200,000 distinct CDR3 sequences; around 30% were counted once. About 2.8% of the sample belongs to the ten largest clones.

The sample belongs to a study of human T cells and chemical hapten exposure (dated by TCRdb to 2020 to 2023). For the wider study: For sensitization, 2% DPC in acetone was applied to a 2 cm by 2 cm area of upper inner arm skin. Patients additionally received weekly therapeutic DPC doses to the scalp throughout the roughly 25-week study period. Patch testing was performed on the upper back with Finn chambers containing 0.01% DPC, and the patch tests were scored after 6 days according to International Contact Dermatitis Research Group standards. Most of the patients in the cohort were female, and the cohort covered alopecia areata with under or over 50% scalp involvement, alopecia totalis and alopecia universalis. Libraries were pooled for sequencing, and variation in per-sample TCR yields was attributed mainly to small differences in library volumes within the pool. The study tracked peripheral blood TCR repertoire changes in vivo during primary and secondary sensitization to the hapten diphenylcyclopropenone (DPC) in alopecia patients. Patient blood was sampled pre-sensitization (week 0) and at 2, 6 and about 24 weeks after DPC sensitization. For TCR sequencing, blood came from 25 to 35 alopecia patients at anywhere from one to four time points (pre-sensitization, 2, 6 and 24 weeks).

What the authors observed across the whole study: The number of TCRs above 1 in 1000 frequency did not change with DPC sensitization; there was no evidence of global repertoire structure alterations. Patch test score was positively correlated with the number of PT1 expanded TCRs, with significance at thresholds 8, 16 and 32 but not at 4. After repeated subsampling, the strength of the expansion versus patch-test correlation and the threshold at which it became significant changed. Because every patient had alopecia, a presumed autoimmune disease, the patients' immune response might differ from that of healthy individuals. Compared with pre-sensitization or healthy control sets, expanded TCRs formed significantly more large CDR3 similarity clusters, which is consistent with antigen-driven responses.

The source was whole blood, collected in connection with sensitization to the hapten diphenylcyclopropenone (DPC). This TCR derives from a woman in her twenties or thirties with alopecia areata. Some clones in this sample may be carry-over from other donors' samples. The sequence links TRBV20-1 to TRBJ2-7; 8 of the junction bases match TRBD1. The encoded CDR3 is CSATNLPGQVYEQYF. The DNA sequence is as follows: TGCAGTGCCACTAACCTTCCGGGACAGGTATACGAGCAGTACTTC.